This T cell receptor beta chain was obtained from a study of cytomegalovirus exposure and HLA in healthy donors. A word on this clone: What it recognizes is unknown.

Regarding the study as a whole: In a later analysis, across HLA loci, associated TCR counts were highest for DRB1, lowest for HLA-C. The study labeled around 160 TCR beta chains cytomegalovirus-associated. Later analysis showed most CMV-associated TCR beta chains appearing HLA-restricted.

Amplification used 60 Vbeta primers and 13 Jbeta primers. Here immunoSEQ multiplex PCR was the method, and the copy in TCRdb shows in-frame clones only, minus some. Counted here are about 92,000 clones, 75% to 85% occurring once; the ten biggest clones make up around 2%. The CDR3 runs to 20 residues. V shed 9 bases, J shed 0 bases, and the junction held 17 bases outside the gene matches. Germline V lookup: CDR1 SNHLY, CDR2 FYNNEI. The sequencing sample was made of PBMCs. The chain combines TRBV2 with TRBJ2-6; 10 bases are a match to TRBD1. The sequence was collected from a man aged 18-30 years in good health and CMV-seronegative. CDR3 region: CARITQNWDRGSSGANVLTF. The CDR3 region has the DNA TGTGCCAGAATAACACAAAACTGGGACAGGGGTAGCTCTGGGGCCAACGTCCTGACTTTC.